Listed below are T cell receptor beta chains from one sample, sequenced in a study of blood T cell repertoires in COVID-19. The method was immunoSEQ multiplex PCR; TCRdb's version includes in-frame clones alone and lacks a portion of them. The data show approximately 200,000 clones, about 86% seen once. What was sequenced was PBMCs or T cells enriched from blood (not recorded which). The receptor set was obtained from a woman aged 30 to 39 who had been exposed to COVID-19. The CDR3 runs from the conserved cysteine through the conserved F or W. A D gene is named only where the DNA matches it firmly. Clone size is shown for a subset of rows, as once, few, many or a class of expanded clone.

size: NA
V: TRBV2
D: NA
J: TRBJ1-5
CDR3: CASSETTGIQPQHF
DNA: TGTGCCAGCAGTGAAACAACAGGGATTCAGCCCCAGCATTTT

size: few
V: TRBV7-8
D: NA
J: TRBJ1-6
CDR3: CASSFVRAGTGSYNSPLHF
DNA: TGTGCCAGCAGCTTTGTAAGGGCAGGGACTGGCTCCTATAATTCACCCCTCCACTTT

size: NA
V: TRBV27
D: NA
J: TRBJ2-7
CDR3: CASSWASSYEQYF
DNA: TGTGCCAGCAGTTGGGCGAGCTCCTACGAGCAGTACTTC

size: NA
V: TRBV7-9
D: NA
J: TRBJ1-1
CDR3: CASSFSGRRNTEAFF
DNA: TGTGCCAGCAGCTTTTCCGGGAGGCGAAATACTGAAGCTTTCTTT

size: NA
V: TRBV29-1
D: NA
J: TRBJ2-1
CDR3: CSGERLSSYNEQFF
DNA: TGCAGCGGGGAGCGGTTAAGCTCCTACAATGAGCAGTTCTTC

size: NA
V: TRBV4-1
D: TRBD2
J: TRBJ2-3
CDR3: CASSQDGGGATDTQYF
DNA: TGCGCCAGCAGCCAAGACGGCGGGGGGGCCACAGATACGCAGTATTTT

size: NA
V: TRBV15
D: NA
J: TRBJ1-4
CDR3: CATSRDSVAPRREKLFF
DNA: TGTGCCACCAGCAGAGATTCCGTGGCTCCTAGGAGGGAAAAACTGTTTTTT

size: NA
V: TRBV2
D: TRBD1
J: TRBJ1-2
CDR3: CASIGQGGYGYTF
DNA: TGTGCCAGCATTGGACAGGGTGGTTATGGCTACACCTTC

size: NA
V: TRBV6-5
D: TRBD2
J: TRBJ2-7
CDR3: CASSRTSGGAYEQYF
DNA: TGTGCCAGCAGCAGGACTAGCGGGGGGGCCTACGAGCAGTACTTC

size: NA
V: TRBV12-3/TRBV12-4
D: NA
J: TRBJ1-4
CDR3: CASRQRANEKLFF
DNA: TGTGCCAGCAGACAGAGGGCCAATGAAAAACTGTTTTTT

size: few
V: TRBV11-2
D: NA
J: TRBJ1-1
CDR3: CASSSRTAHLMNTEAFF
DNA: TGTGCCAGCAGCTCCCGGACAGCACACCTCATGAACACTGAAGCTTTCTTT